Included here is one T cell receptor beta chain sequence, with context. Its antigen remains unidentified. The sample originates from a study of CD8 T cells in ankylosing spondylitis. The authors made TCR beta libraries by quantitative 5'-RACE with molecular barcodes. TCRdb reprocessed the 5' RACE reads via MiXCR and lists one record per CDR3 protein. This table has about 330,000 distinct CDR3 sequences, roughly 8% appearing once. This CDR3 region has 15 residues. V was pared by 8 bases and J by 2 bases, with 7 bases of the junction left unmatched. Germline lookup yields CDR1 SGHVS and CDR2 FQNEAQ. Study-level points and caveats: For ankylosing spondylitis blood, a TCR beta motif of several highly homologous variants appeared characteristic. The disease-linked clones had a CD8+ phenotype and low blood frequencies.

The clonotype was recovered from a male donor with ankylosing spondylitis. The chain carries TRBV7-8 and TRBJ2-1; 9 nucleotides agree with TRBD2. The specimen was blood, either unsorted or a sorted T cell fraction (not recorded which). CDR3 region: CASCKREDTYNEQFF. Written as DNA, the CDR3 is TGTGCCAGCTGTAAGCGGGAGGACACCTACAATGAGCAGTTCTTC.